The T cell receptor (beta chain) described here comes from a study of early T cells in non-severe SARS-CoV-2 infection. Trimming left V 5 bases short and J 5 bases short, with 19 bases between. Looked up from germline, CDR1 is SEHNR and CDR2 is FQNEAQ (reference sequence). The length of the CDR3 is 16 residues. This clonotype was detected many times. MiXCR was run by TCRdb on the 5' RACE reads, yielding one entry per CDR3 protein. In the table there are roughly 70,000 distinct CDR3 sequences, roughly 18% of which are singletons. The receptor was isolated from an adult who was a healthcare worker with PCR-confirmed SARS-CoV-2 infection or an uninfected control (not recorded which). This rearrangement joins TRBV7-9 to TRBJ2-1; D assignment may be TRBD1 or TRBD2 (6 bases each). The sequencing used whole blood, collected at baseline. The CDR3 region has the DNA TGTGCCAGCAGCCGTTCCGGGGGCGGAAAGAACAATGAGCAGTTCTTC. Translated, it gives CASSRSGGGKNNEQFF.